Following are 27 T cell receptor beta chains from one sample sequenced in a study of long-term antiretroviral therapy in people with HIV. Assay version v3.0 of immunoSEQ was used, and it was run at survey level. Clones were read by immunoSEQ multiplex PCR, and TCRdb kept only the in-frame ones, dropping some. The sample has about 33,000 clones; over 70% are singletons. Sequencing was performed on unsorted PBMCs, taken 3.1 years after starting antiretroviral therapy. Receptors originate from a woman between 45 and 65 years old with HIV.

The rearrangement links TRBV15 to TRBJ1-5; D might be TRBD1 (5 bases). From germline, CDR1 is LNHNV and CDR2 YYDKDF (reference sequence). The length of the CDR3 is 13 residues. The V end lost 8 bases, the J end lost 11 bases, and 19 bases lay between the germline ends. CDR3 protein: CATRAGVKGSQHF. The DNA for the CDR3 is TGTGCCACCCGAGCGGGGGTGAAGGGGTCCCAGCATTTT. Full variable domain (rest looked up from reference TRBV15 and TRBJ1-5): DAMVIQNPRYQVTQFGKPVTLSCSQTLNHNVMYWYQQKSSQAPKLLFHYYDKDFNNEADTPDNFQSRRPNTSFCFLDIRSPGLGDTAMYLCATRAGVKGSQHFGDGTRLSIL.

The CDR3 DNA reads TGCGCCAGTACTGGACAGGGGGCTTACGAGCAGTACTTC. Translated: CASTGQGAYEQYF. The V call is TRBV10-2, the J call TRBJ2-7; 11 nucleotides agree with TRBD1. Per the germline V gene, CDR1 is WSHSY and CDR2 is SAAADI. With 9 bases clipped from V and 4 bases from J, the junction kept 5 bases outside the gene matches. This CDR3 spans 13 amino acids.

This clone came up a few times. The chain recombines TRBV6-1 with TRBJ1-1; D is perhaps TRBD1 (5 bases). With 8 bases removed from V and 2 bases from J, the gap between germline ends came to 15 bases. Germline-derived CDR1 and CDR2 are MNHNS and SASEGT. This CDR3 comprises 14 residues. CDR3 DNA: TGTGCCAGCGGTAGGAGGGGTTTCAACACTGAAGCTTTCTTT. This codes for CASGRRGFNTEAFF.

This chain links TRBV6-1 with TRBJ2-1, with a possible D match to TRBD2 (7 bases). The CDR3 consists of 18 residues. V gave up 0 bases and J gave up 4 bases, with 19 bases separating them. Per the germline V gene, CDR1 is MNHNS and CDR2 is SASEGT. The CDR3 DNA is TGTGCCAGCAGTGAAGCGTCGGTTATGGGGGGGCTTTACAATGAGCAGTTCTTC. The encoded protein is CASSEASVMGGLYNEQFF.

The chain employs TRBV27 and TRBJ2-1; D may be TRBD2 (6 bases). The CDR3 is 13 amino acids. Trimming took off 2 bases at V and 5 bases at J, with 7 bases between the two ends. Germline assignment: CDR1 MNHEY and CDR2 SMNVEV (reference sequence). CDR3 sequence: CASSLGGDNEQFF. The CDR3 region has the DNA TGTGCCAGCAGTTTAGGAGGGGACAATGAGCAGTTCTTC.

This chain connects TRBV11-1 to TRBJ2-3; 8 bases fit TRBD2. Germline V gene data show CDR1 as SGHAT and CDR2 as FQDESV (reference sequence). Trimming at V came to 2 bases and at J to 1 base, leaving 11 bases not matched to a gene. The CDR3 covers 18 residues. This CDR3 is CASSLRQPGLDRTDTQYF. The CDR3 nucleotides read TGTGCCAGCAGCTTAAGGCAACCGGGACTAGACCGCACAGATACGCAGTATTTT. The variable domain in full, completed from reference TRBV11-1 and TRBJ2-3, reads EAEVAQSPRYKITEKSQAVAFWCDPISGHATLYWYRQILGQGPELLVQFQDESVVDDSQLPKDRFSAERLKGVDSTLKIQPAELGDSAMYLCASSLRQPGLDRTDTQYFGPGTRLTVL.

The rearrangement links TRBV30 to TRBJ2-3; D call uncertain. Germline CDR1 and CDR2: GTSNPN and SVGIG (reference sequence). CDR3 length: 16 amino acids. V was cut by 0 bases and J by 0 bases, with 13 bases left in between. CDR3 sequence (DNA): TGTGCCTGGAGTGTACCCAGGACCGTGAGCACAGATACGCAGTATTTT. It specifies CAWSVPRTVSTDTQYF.

This clone turned up a few times. This chain joins TRBV19 and TRBJ1-6, with 9 positions matching TRBD1. The CDR3 loop spans 14 amino acids. Germline assignment: CDR1 LNHDA and CDR2 SQIVND (reference sequence). The J segment lost 9 bases and the V segment lost 6 bases, leaving 6 bases of the junction unmatched. The CDR3 DNA reads as TGTGCCAGTAGCCCCGACAGGGGGACTTCACCCCTCCACTTT. This encodes CASSPDRGTSPLHF.

This chain connects TRBV2 to TRBJ1-2; 7 bases match TRBD1. CDR1 SNHLY and CDR2 FYNNEI come from the germline V gene. V lost 5 bases, J lost 9 bases, and 9 bases stayed unmatched. The CDR3 contains 13 residues. The CDR3 nucleotides are TGTGCCAGCAGTCGTGTACAGACAGGGAGCTACACCTTC. Translating gives CASSRVQTGSYTF.

The rearrangement joins TRBV29-1 to TRBJ2-7; D tentatively fits TRBD1 or TRBD2 (5 bases each). The CDR3 covers 13 residues. Germline V gives CDR1 SQVTM, CDR2 ANQGSEA. The germline V and J ends were trimmed by 6 bases and 0 bases, with 12 bases remaining between them. The CDR3 loop is CSVGWDDSYEQYF. In DNA form, the CDR3 reads TGCAGCGTGGGATGGGACGACTCCTACGAGCAGTACTTC.

This clone was picked up a small number of times. This rearrangement joins TRBV13 to TRBJ1-2; the match to TRBD1 covers 7 bases. Germline values: CDR1 PRHDT, CDR2 FYEKMQ (reference sequence). This CDR3 has 16 residues. J was trimmed by 4 bases and V by 0 bases; bases with no gene match: 8. In nucleotides, the CDR3 is TGTGCCAGCAGCTTAGGGTCGACAGGGACCCGCTATGGCTACACCTTC. Protein product: CASSLGSTGTRYGYTF.

CDR3 in DNA: TGTGCCAGCAGCTTTCTGACAGGGCCCTACTATGGCTACACCTTC. This translates into CASSFLTGPYYGYTF. The chain uses TRBV7-9 and TRBJ1-2; TRBD1 aligns across 7 bases. J was trimmed by 3 bases and V by 3 bases; bases with no gene match: 7. The CDR3 covers 15 residues. CDR1 and CDR2 (germline): SEHNR, FQNEAQ (reference sequence). The whole variable domain, remainder taken from reference TRBV7-9 and TRBJ1-2, is DTGVSQNPRHKITKRGQNVTFRCDPISEHNRLYWYRQTLGQGPEFLTYFQNEAQLEKSRLLSDRFSAERPKGSFSTLEIQRTEQGDSAMYLCASSFLTGPYYGYTFGSGTRLTVV.

This chain uses TRBV11-2 with TRBJ1-2; 8 bases are a match to TRBD1. V trimming: 3 bases; J trimming: 5 bases; junction bases outside the gene matches: 14. CDR1 SGHAT and CDR2 FQNNGV come from the germline V gene. The CDR3 is made up of 17 amino acids. The CDR3 loop is CASSFGPRTGLGYGYTF. CDR3 nucleotide sequence: TGTGCCAGCAGCTTCGGACCCCGGACAGGGTTGGGGTATGGCTACACCTTC.

The chain combines TRBV19 with TRBJ2-1, with 11 bases lining up with TRBD2. Germline CDR1 reads LNHDA; CDR2 reads SQIVND (reference sequence). With 6 bases clipped from V and 2 bases from J, the junction kept 9 bases outside the gene matches. This CDR3 spans 17 amino acids. CDR3 sequence: CASRPSGGLPTYNEQFF. CDR3 in DNA: TGTGCCAGTAGGCCTAGCGGGGGGCTGCCTACCTACAATGAGCAGTTCTTC.

CDR3 coding DNA: TGTGCCAGCAGCTTGGGGTTGCGGGAGACCCAGTACTTC. It yields the protein CASSLGLRETQYF. This chain connects TRBV5-6 to TRBJ2-5; D not resolved. The V end lost 0 bases, the J end lost 5 bases, and 8 bases lay between the germline ends. Germline V gives CDR1 SGHDT, CDR2 YYEEEE. The CDR3 runs 13 residues.

The rearrangement joins TRBV19 to TRBJ2-3, with 7 bases aligning to TRBD1. The germline gives CDR1 LNHDA, CDR2 SQIVND (reference sequence). This CDR3 is 16 amino acids long. The V and J ends lost 5 bases and 6 bases, in that order; junction bases with no gene match: 14. The CDR3: CASSLTGPTAGDTQYF. The CDR3 nucleotides are TGTGCCAGTAGTTTGACAGGGCCCACCGCAGGGGATACGCAGTATTTT.

The chain recombines TRBV7-3 with TRBJ2-2, with D perhaps TRBD1 (6 bases). Trimming pared 5 bases from V and 3 bases from J, leaving 13 bases between. The CDR3 runs 15 residues. From germline, CDR1 is SGHTA and CDR2 FQGTGA. CDR3 coding DNA: TGTGCCAGCAGCCCCCAGGGGACGGACACCGGGGAGCTGTTTTTT. It encodes CASSPQGTDTGELFF.

This clone was counted once. The V gene is TRBV9, the J gene TRBJ1-2; TRBD1 is a possible D gene (6 bases). The ends were cut back, 3 bases at V and 1 base at J, with 13 bases in the middle. The CDR3 extends over 15 amino acids. CDR1 and CDR2 from the germline V gene are SGDLS and YYNGEE. CDR3 region: CASSAGTRDNYGYTF. The CDR3 DNA follows: TGTGCCAGCAGCGCAGGGACACGCGATAACTATGGCTACACCTTC.

The genes are TRBV7-2 and TRBJ2-7, with 8 positions matching TRBD2. Trimming at V came to 3 bases and at J to 4 bases, leaving 8 bases not matched to a gene. The CDR3 spans 15 residues. Germline values: CDR1 SGHTA, CDR2 FQGNSA. The CDR3 nucleotides read TGTGCCAGCAGCTTTACTAGCGGCCCAACGTACGAGCAGTACGTC. Translating gives CASSFTSGPTYEQYV.

The gene calls are TRBV27 and TRBJ2-7; 9 positions agree with TRBD2. The CDR3 runs 15 residues. CDR1 is MNHEY and CDR2 is SMNVEV in the germline V gene (reference sequence). With 2 bases clipped from V and 0 bases from J, the junction kept 2 bases outside the gene matches. The DNA for the CDR3 is TGTGCCAGCAGTTTAATAGCGGGGGACTCCTACGAGCAGTACTTC. Translation gives CASSLIAGDSYEQYF.

The chain employs TRBV5-1 and TRBJ1-1, with D possibly matching TRBD1 (6 bases). Trimming stripped 4 bases from V and 7 bases from J, with 8 bases between. The CDR3 totals 11 residues. CDR1 SGHRS and CDR2 YFSETQ come from the germline V gene. The CDR3 nucleotides are TGCGCCAGCAGCGCGGACAGTGAAGCTTTCTTT. This gives the protein CASSADSEAFF.

This clone was picked up a small number of times. Germline and junction disagree at one end, which may indicate a read error. This sequence joins TRBV5-1 and TRBJ2-7; 10 nucleotides align to TRBD1. Looked up from germline, CDR1 is SGHRS and CDR2 is YFSETQ. This CDR3 has 12 residues. The CDR3 DNA reads as TGCGCCAGCAGCGAACGACAGGGGGCAGAAGACTTC. Its translation is CASSERQGAEDF. Supplemented by reference TRBV5-1 and TRBJ2-7, the full variable domain reads KAGVTQTPRYLIKTRGQQVTLSCSPISGHRSVSWYQQTPGQGLQFLFEYFSETQRNKGNFPGRFSGRQFSNSRSEMNVSTLELGDSALYLCASSERQGAEDFGPGTRLTVT.

V and J are TRBV27 and TRBJ2-1; D remains unclear. The CDR3 totals 11 residues. Trimming cost V 4 bases and J 7 bases, with 5 bases left between them. In germline, CDR1 is MNHEY, CDR2 SMNVEV (reference sequence). The CDR3 here is CASSSTNEQFF. In DNA, the CDR3 is TGTGCCAGCAGTTCGACGAATGAGCAGTTCTTC.

In this sample, this clone turned up a few times. This chain links TRBV28 with TRBJ1-5, with D perhaps TRBD1 (5 bases). Germline V lookup: CDR1 MDHEN, CDR2 SYDVKM. The CDR3 is made up of 16 amino acids. Between the trimmed V and J ends, which lost 4 bases and 5 bases, there was a span of 18 bases. CDR3 amino acids: CASSSPGHPRDQPQHF. CDR3 in DNA: TGTGCCAGCAGTTCACCTGGACACCCTCGGGATCAGCCCCAGCATTTT.

This chain connects TRBV5-4 to TRBJ2-7; D gene unclear. The CDR3 consists of 12 residues. Per the germline V gene, CDR1 is SGHNT and CDR2 is YYREEE (reference sequence). The V end lost 0 bases, the J end lost 6 bases, and 7 bases lay between the germline ends. The CDR3, as DNA: TGTGCCAGCAGCTTGGGGATAAGCGAGCAGTACTTC. This gives the protein CASSLGISEQYF.

In this sample, this clone turned up once. The V gene is TRBV29-1, the J gene TRBJ1-2; D is undetermined. CDR3 length: 9 residues. V was trimmed by 7 bases and J by 13 bases, leaving 13 bases between them. Germline CDR1 and CDR2: SQVTM and ANQGSEA. The CDR3 spells CSAGQFGTF. The CDR3 DNA is TGCAGCGCCGGCCAGTTCGGCACCTTC. Supplemented by reference TRBV29-1 and TRBJ1-2, the full variable domain reads SAVISQKPSRDICQRGTSLTIQCQVDSQVTMMFWYRQQPGQSLTLIATANQGSEATYESGFVIDKFPISRPNLTFSTLTVSNMSPEDSSIYLCSAGQFGTFGSGTRLTVV.

The chain combines TRBV18 with TRBJ1-6; weak D call: TRBD1 (6 bases). V was cut by 6 bases and J by 6 bases, with 12 bases left in between. This CDR3 spans 14 amino acids. Germline-derived CDR1 and CDR2 are KGHSH and LQKENI. The CDR3, as DNA: TGTGCCAGCTCCCAGGACAGAATTAATTCACCCCTCCACTTT. It translates to CASSQDRINSPLHF.